A selection of T cell receptor beta chains follows, all from one sample in a study of T-cell memory formation after mild COVID-19. Each CDR3 protein gets one entry after TCRdb re-called the 5' RACE reads with MiXCR. The profile covers 550,000 to 600,000 distinct CDR3 sequences, with around a sixth appearing a single time and roughly 8% taken by the ten largest. The sample consisted of PBMCs or a T cell subset sorted from them (not recorded which). The source of these receptors is an adult woman who had mild COVID-19 (a few samples of this study predate the infection). Cell type and time point are not known. Both conserved end residues are part of each CDR3. The order of the fields is CDR3 length, V gene, clone size, J gene, D gene, CDR3 protein, CDR3 DNA. The D gene is left open where the match is weak. Expanded clones get a size class; other rows say once, few or many, or leave the size out.

cdr3_length: 17; v_call: TRBV7-6; clone_size: few; j_call: TRBJ2-3; d_call: TRBD2; cdr3_aa: CASSSLLAGDITDTQYF; cdr3_nt: TGTGCCAGCAGCTCTTTACTAGCGGGGGATATTACAGATACGCAGTATTTT
cdr3_length: 16; v_call: TRBV6-5; clone_size: NA; j_call: TRBJ2-3; d_call: NA; cdr3_aa: CASSYSKGTFTDTQYF; cdr3_nt: TGTGCCAGCAGTTACTCGAAAGGGACCTTCACAGATACGCAGTATTTT
cdr3_length: 12; v_call: TRBV20-1; clone_size: NA; j_call: TRBJ1-1; d_call: TRBD1; cdr3_aa: CSAYDRDTEAFF; cdr3_nt: TGCAGTGCGTACGACAGGGACACTGAAGCTTTCTTT
cdr3_length: 15; v_call: TRBV7-2; clone_size: few; j_call: TRBJ1-5; d_call: NA; cdr3_aa: CASTIGAVGNQPQHF; cdr3_nt: TGTGCCAGCACCATAGGGGCCGTAGGCAATCAGCCCCAGCATTTT
cdr3_length: 14; v_call: TRBV5-1; clone_size: NA; j_call: TRBJ2-3; d_call: TRBD1; cdr3_aa: CASSFGQGADTQYF; cdr3_nt: TGCGCCAGCAGCTTCGGACAGGGCGCAGATACGCAGTATTTT
cdr3_length: 15; v_call: TRBV7-9; clone_size: few; j_call: TRBJ1-2; d_call: NA; cdr3_aa: CASSLGLPGEYGYTF; cdr3_nt: TGTGCCAGCAGCTTAGGCCTTCCAGGGGAGTATGGCTACACCTTC
cdr3_length: 15; v_call: TRBV12-3/TRBV12-4; clone_size: few; j_call: TRBJ2-2; d_call: TRBD2; cdr3_aa: CASSPTSGYAGELFF; cdr3_nt: TGTGCCAGCAGCCCGACTAGCGGGTATGCCGGGGAGCTGTTTTTT
cdr3_length: 17; v_call: TRBV7-9; clone_size: NA; j_call: TRBJ1-1; d_call: TRBD1; cdr3_aa: CASSLTRGLTMNTEAFF; cdr3_nt: TGTGCCAGCAGCTTAACCAGGGGGCTTACCATGAACACTGAAGCTTTCTTT
cdr3_length: 18; v_call: TRBV15; clone_size: NA; j_call: TRBJ2-7; d_call: TRBD2; cdr3_aa: CATSRDGLAASYFYEQYF; cdr3_nt: TGTGCCACCAGCAGAGATGGGCTAGCGGCCAGCTATTTCTACGAGCAGTACTTC
cdr3_length: 15; v_call: TRBV29-1; clone_size: NA; j_call: TRBJ1-1; d_call: TRBD1; cdr3_aa: CSVEDPQGARTEAFF; cdr3_nt: TGCAGCGTTGAAGATCCCCAGGGGGCGAGGACTGAAGCTTTCTTT